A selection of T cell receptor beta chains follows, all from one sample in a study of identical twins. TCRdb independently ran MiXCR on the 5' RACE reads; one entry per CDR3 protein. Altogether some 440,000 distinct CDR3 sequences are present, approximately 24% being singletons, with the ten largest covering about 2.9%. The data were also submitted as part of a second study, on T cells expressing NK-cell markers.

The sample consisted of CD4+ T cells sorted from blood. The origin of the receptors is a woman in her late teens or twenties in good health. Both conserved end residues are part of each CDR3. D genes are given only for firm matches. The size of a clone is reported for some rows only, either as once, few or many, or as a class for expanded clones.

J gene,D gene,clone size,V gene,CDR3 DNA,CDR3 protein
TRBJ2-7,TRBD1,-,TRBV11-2,TGTGCCAGCAGCCCCTGGGGGACAGATAACGAGCAGTACTTC,CASSPWGTDNEQYF
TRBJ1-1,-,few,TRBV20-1,TGCAGTGCTAGAGATCAGGGAGAGACTGAAGCTTTCTTT,CSARDQGETEAFF
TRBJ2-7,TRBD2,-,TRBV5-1,TGCGCCAGCAGCCGACGGACTAGCGATTTGGACGGGCAGTACTTC,CASSRRTSDLDGQYF
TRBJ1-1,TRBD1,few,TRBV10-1,TGCGCCACCGAGGAGGGATTGGGACAGTTGAACACTGAAGCTTTCTTT,CATEEGLGQLNTEAFF
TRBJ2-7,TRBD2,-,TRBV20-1,TGCAGTGCTCCACTAGCGGGTTCCTACGAGCAGTACTTC,CSAPLAGSYEQYF
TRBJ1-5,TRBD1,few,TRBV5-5,TGTGCCAGCACCCAGGGGGTAAGCAATCAGCCCCAGCATTTT,CASTQGVSNQPQHF
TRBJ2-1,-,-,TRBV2,TGTGCCAGCAGTCGGCAGTATGAGCAGTTCTTC,CASSRQYEQFF
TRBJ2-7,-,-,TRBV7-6,TGTGCCAGCAGCTTAGCGCGGGGGCTTGACGAGCAGTACTTC,CASSLARGLDEQYF
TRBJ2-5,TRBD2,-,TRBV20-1,TGCAGTGCTAGAGGACTAGCGGGGAGAACCACGCAAGAGACCCAGTACTTC,CSARGLAGRTTQETQYF
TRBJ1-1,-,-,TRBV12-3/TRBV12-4,TGTGCCAGCAGTCCTTGGACAATCATGAACACTGAAGCTTTCTTT,CASSPWTIMNTEAFF
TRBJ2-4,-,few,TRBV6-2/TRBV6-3,TGTGCCAGCAGTTTTTACGACATTCAGTACTTC,CASSFYDIQYF
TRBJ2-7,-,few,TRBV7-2,TGTGCCAGCAGCCTTACCCCGAACGAGATTGCGCAGCAGTACTTC,CASSLTPNEIAQQYF
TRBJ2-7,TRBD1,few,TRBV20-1,TGCAGTGCTACCGGACAGGGGGGTACCTACGAGCAGTACTTC,CSATGQGGTYEQYF
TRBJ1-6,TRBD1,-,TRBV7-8,TGTGCCACCACGGACAGGCTCCATAATTCACCCCTCCACTTT,CATTDRLHNSPLHF
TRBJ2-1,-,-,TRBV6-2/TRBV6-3,TGTGCCAGCAGCAGGGGGGGGCTAATTTCATCCTACAATGAGCAGTTCTTC,CASSRGGLISSYNEQFF
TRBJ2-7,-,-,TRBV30,TGTGCCTGGAATTGGCACGAGCAGTACTTC,CAWNWHEQYF
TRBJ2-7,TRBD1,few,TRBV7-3,TGTGCCAGCAGCTTATTTTCCGGGACAGGGAACGAGCAGTACTTC,CASSLFSGTGNEQYF
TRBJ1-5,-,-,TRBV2,TGTGCCAGCAGTGGGGTGATGGGCCAGCCCCAGCATTTT,CASSGVMGQPQHF
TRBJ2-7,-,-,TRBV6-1,TGTGCCAGCAGTGAAGTCGCGGGCAGGGAGTACTTC,CASSEVAGREYF
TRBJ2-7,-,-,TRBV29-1,TGCAGCGTTGTCGCAGGGAGCAACGAGCAGTACTTC,CSVVAGSNEQYF
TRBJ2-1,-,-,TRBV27,TGTGCCAGCAGCCCCGGATCAGGGGTCTACAATGAGCAGTTCTTC,CASSPGSGVYNEQFF
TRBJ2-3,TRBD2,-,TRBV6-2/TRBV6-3,TGTGCCAGCAGCAGAATAGCGGGGGGGACAGATACGCAGTATTTT,CASSRIAGGTDTQYF
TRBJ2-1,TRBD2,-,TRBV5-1,TGCGCCAGCCATAGCGGGGGGGCCCGTGGTGAGCAGTTCTTC,CASHSGGARGEQFF
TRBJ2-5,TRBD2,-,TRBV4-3,TGCGCCAGCAGCCAAGATGATTGGGGACTAGCGGGAAAAGAGACCCAGTACTTC,CASSQDDWGLAGKETQYF
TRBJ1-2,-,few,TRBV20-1,TGCAGTGCTAGTGTAGGTCCTGGCTACACCTTC,CSASVGPGYTF
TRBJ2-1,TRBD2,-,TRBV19,TGTGCCAGTAGGTCGGGAGGCGGCTATGAGCAGTTCTTC,CASRSGGGYEQFF
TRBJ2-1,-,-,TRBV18,TGTGCCAGCTCACCAGCGACAGGCCCCAATGAGCAGTTCTTC,CASSPATGPNEQFF
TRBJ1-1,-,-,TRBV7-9,TGTGCCAGCAGCAGGAGACAGTCCCGTGAAGCTTTCTTT,CASSRRQSREAFF
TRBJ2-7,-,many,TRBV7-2,TGTGCCAGCAGCTTAAGTAGGGCCTCCTACGAGCAGTACTTC,CASSLSRASYEQYF
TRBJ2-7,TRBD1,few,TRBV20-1,TGCAGTGCTAGCGGGACAGCCTCCTCCTACGAGCAGTACTTC,CSASGTASSYEQYF
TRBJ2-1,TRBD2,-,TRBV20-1,TGCAGTGCTAGAGGTCCACCGGGACTAGCGGGGTTCCATGAGCAGTTCTTC,CSARGPPGLAGFHEQFF
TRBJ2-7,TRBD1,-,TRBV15,TGTGCCACCAGCAGCCCGACGGGACAGGGAGACGAGCAGTACTTC,CATSSPTGQGDEQYF
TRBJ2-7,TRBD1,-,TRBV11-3,TGTGCCAGCAGCCCATGGACAGGGGGTCGCGAGCAGTACTTC,CASSPWTGGREQYF
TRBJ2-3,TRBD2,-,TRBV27,TGTGCCAGTACAAGCGGGGGGGCAGATACGCAGTATTTT,CASTSGGADTQYF
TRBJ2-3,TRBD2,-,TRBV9,TGTGCCAGCAGCGTAGGGGGACTAGCGGTCACAGATACGCAGTATTTT,CASSVGGLAVTDTQYF